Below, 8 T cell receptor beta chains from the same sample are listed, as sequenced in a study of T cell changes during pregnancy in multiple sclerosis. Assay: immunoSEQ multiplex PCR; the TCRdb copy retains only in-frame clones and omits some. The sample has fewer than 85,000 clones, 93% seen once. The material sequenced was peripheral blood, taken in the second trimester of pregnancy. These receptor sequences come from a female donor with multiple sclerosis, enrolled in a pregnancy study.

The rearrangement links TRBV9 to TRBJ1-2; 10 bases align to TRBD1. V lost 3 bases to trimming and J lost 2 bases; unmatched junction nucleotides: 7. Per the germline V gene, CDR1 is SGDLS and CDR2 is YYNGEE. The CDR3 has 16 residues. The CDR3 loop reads CASSATGQGKNYGYTF. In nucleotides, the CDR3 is TGTGCCAGCAGCGCCACGGGACAGGGGAAAAACTATGGCTACACCTTC.

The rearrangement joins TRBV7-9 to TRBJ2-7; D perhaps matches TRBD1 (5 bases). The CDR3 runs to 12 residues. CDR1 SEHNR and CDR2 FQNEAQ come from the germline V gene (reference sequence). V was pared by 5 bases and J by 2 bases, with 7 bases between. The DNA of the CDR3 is TGTGCCAGCAGCGTGGACACCTACGAGCAGTACTTC. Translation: CASSVDTYEQYF.

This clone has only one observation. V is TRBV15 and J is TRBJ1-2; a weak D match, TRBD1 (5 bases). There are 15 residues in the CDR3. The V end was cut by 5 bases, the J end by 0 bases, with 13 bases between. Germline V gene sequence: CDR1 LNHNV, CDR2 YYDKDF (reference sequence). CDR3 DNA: TGTGCCACCAGCGGACACAGTTCCCCTAACTATGGCTACACCTTC. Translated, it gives CATSGHSSPNYGYTF.

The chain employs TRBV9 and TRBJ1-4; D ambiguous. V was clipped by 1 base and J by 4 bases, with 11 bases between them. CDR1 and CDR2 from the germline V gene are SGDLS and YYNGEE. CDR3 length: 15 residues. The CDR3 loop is CASSVQARVNEKLFF. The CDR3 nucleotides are TGTGCCAGCAGCGTACAGGCACGCGTTAATGAAAAACTGTTTTTT.

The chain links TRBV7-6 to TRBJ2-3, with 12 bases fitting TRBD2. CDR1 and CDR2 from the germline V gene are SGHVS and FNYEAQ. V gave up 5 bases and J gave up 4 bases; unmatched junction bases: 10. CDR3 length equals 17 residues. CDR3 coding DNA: TGTGCCAGCAGCCTCCCCTCTAGCGGGGGGGCCTCAGATACGCAGTATTTT. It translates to CASSLPSSGGASDTQYF.

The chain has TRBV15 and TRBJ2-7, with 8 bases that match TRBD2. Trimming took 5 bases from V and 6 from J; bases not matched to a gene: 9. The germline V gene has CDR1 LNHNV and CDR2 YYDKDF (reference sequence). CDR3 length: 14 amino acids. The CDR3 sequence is CATSLLQGLGEQYF. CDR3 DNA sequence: TGTGCCACCAGCTTACTCCAGGGACTAGGCGAGCAGTACTTC.

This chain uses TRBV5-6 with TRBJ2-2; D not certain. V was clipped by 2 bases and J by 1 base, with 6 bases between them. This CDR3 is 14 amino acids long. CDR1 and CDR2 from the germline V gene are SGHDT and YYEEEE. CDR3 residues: CASSLTGNTGELFF. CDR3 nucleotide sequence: TGTGCCAGCAGCTTAACTGGGAACACCGGGGAGCTGTTTTTT.

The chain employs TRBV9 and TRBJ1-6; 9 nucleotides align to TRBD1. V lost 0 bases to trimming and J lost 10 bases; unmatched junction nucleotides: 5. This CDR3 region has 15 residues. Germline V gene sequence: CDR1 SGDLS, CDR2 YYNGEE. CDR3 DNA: TGTGCCAGCAGCGTAGTGGGACAGGGACAGTCACCCCTCCACTTT. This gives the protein CASSVVGQGQSPLHF.